This T cell receptor beta chain originates from a study of blood T cell repertoires in COVID-19. Across the study: Spain, Italy and the United States supplied samples that represented acute and convalescent COVID-19.

The V segment lost 5 bases and the J segment 12 bases; nucleotides outside the gene matches: 15. Germline CDR1 reads SGHAT; CDR2 reads FQNNGV. This CDR3 has 16 amino acids. Here immunoSEQ multiplex PCR was the method, and the copy in TCRdb shows in-frame clones only, minus some. Here the sample spans about 76,000 clones, 80% to 90% being singletons. Sequencing was performed on peripheral blood. This clonotype was sampled from a human donor in a cohort sampled during active COVID-19. This chain links TRBV11-2 with TRBJ2-1; 11 bases fit TRBD2. This chain's CDR3 is CASSPTVAGGPRGQFF. CDR3 DNA sequence: TGTGCCAGCAGCCCCACCGTAGCGGGAGGGCCCAGGGGGCAGTTCTTC. The complete variable domain, with remaining parts taken from reference TRBV11-2 and TRBJ2-1, reads EAGVAQSPRYKIIEKRQSVAFWCNPISGHATLYWYQQILGQGPKLLIQFQNNGVVDDSQLPKDRFSAERLKGVDSTLKIQPAKLEDSAVYLCASSPTVAGGPRGQFFGPGTRLTVL.